This entry describes one TCR beta chain. Antigen unknown. This record belongs to a study of cytomegalovirus exposure and HLA in healthy donors. Whole-study results and caveats: Evidence from a later analysis indicated that most CMV-associated TCR beta chains looked HLA-restricted. A link between a missense DCLRE1C variant and TCR beta V- and J-gene trimming emerged from a later analysis. The listing of 150 or so TCR beta chains classed them as cytomegalovirus-associated.

60 Vbeta and 13 Jbeta primers were used in PCR. Profiled with immunoSEQ multiplex PCR; TCRdb holds only in-frame clones, not every one. The data show around 150,000 clones, with 60% to 80% seen just once and around 1.4% held by the top ten. The V and J ends lost 10 bases and 2 bases respectively, with 18 bases between them. The CDR3 contains 14 residues. Germline-derived CDR1 and CDR2 are MNHEY and SVGAGI. V is TRBV6-5 and J is TRBJ2-7, with D possibly TRBD1 on 5 matching bases. The receptor was derived from a man between 60 and 75 years old in good health and CMV-seronegative. Sequencing was carried out using PBMCs. This CDR3 is CATREAGQPYEQYF. The CDR3 DNA is TGTGCCACCCGCGAGGCAGGACAACCCTACGAGCAGTACTTC.